This T cell receptor (beta chain) appears in the sequencing data of a study of CD8 T cells in Susac syndrome. The study's findings and limits: The study's TCR sequencing and HLA analysis drew on a certain number of individuals. That number was acknowledged as relatively small.

V shed 6 bases and J 4 bases; nucleotides not matched to a gene: 14. CDR1 is LNHDA, CDR2 SQIVND, per germline (reference sequence). The CDR3 covers 17 residues. Reverse transcription of roughly 0.45 to 1 ug RNA was performed with random hexamers. TCR beta CDR3 was amplified by immunoSEQ covering 54 Vbeta and 13 Jbeta. TCRdb ran MiXCR on the immunoSEQ multiplex PCR reads and lists one entry per CDR3 protein. The sample contains 250,000 to 300,000 distinct CDR3 sequences, roughly 85% of which appear only once. Details on this clonotype: The target antigen is unknown.

This sequence was found in a human donor with multiple sclerosis. Sequenced: CD8+ T cells from PBMCs. This rearrangement joins TRBV19 to TRBJ1-2; 10 bases are shared with TRBD1. The CDR3 bases are TGTGCCAGTAGGCCCCCGGGACAGGGGTCCCTAATCTATGGCTACACCTTC. Its protein product is CASRPPGQGSLIYGYTF.